Given below is one TCR beta chain in context. This record comes from a study of shared clonotypes between healthy human individuals. Germline V CDR1 and CDR2: MNHEY, SVGAGI. The V end lost 5 bases, the J end lost 5 bases, and 19 bases lay between the germline ends. CDR3 length: 15 residues. TCRdb keeps only in-frame clones here, not all; method: immunoSEQ multiplex PCR. The sample contains some 1.1 million clones, around 77% of which appear only once. The sequencing input was memory CD4+ T cells from PBMCs. Subset described: CD45RA-negative fraction. V gene TRBV6-5 combines with J gene TRBJ2-7, with D possibly called TRBD1 or TRBD2 (5 bases each). The source of this sequence is a man between 18 and 35 years old in good health. Some clones in this sample may be carry-over from other donors' samples. As DNA, the CDR3 is TGTGCCAGCAGTAGAATCCGGGACCGACTGAACGAGCAGTACTTC. This codes for CASSRIRDRLNEQYF.